This is a list of T cell receptor beta chains from one sample in a study of CD8 T cells in Susac syndrome. From the immunoSEQ multiplex PCR reads, TCRdb called clonotypes with MiXCR, one entry per CDR3 protein. The repertoire holds about 180,000 distinct CDR3 sequences, with 90% to 97% as singletons. What was sequenced was CD4+ T cells from PBMCs. Receptor source: a human donor with multiple sclerosis. The conserved cysteine and the conserved F or W are not part of the CDR3 here.

CDR3 length: 13; J gene: TRBJ2-7; V gene: TRBV14; CDR3 protein: ASSRRDPVKDEQY
CDR3 length: 13; J gene: TRBJ1-1; V gene: TRBV11-2; CDR3 protein: ASSLVPGKNTEAF
CDR3 length: 13; J gene: TRBJ2-3; V gene: TRBV20-1; CDR3 protein: SARDQGGVVDTQY
CDR3 length: 15; J gene: TRBJ2-7; V gene: TRBV6-1; CDR3 protein: ASSNPVGPTNNHEQY
CDR3 length: 11; J gene: TRBJ1-1; V gene: TRBV29-1; CDR3 protein: SASPGQNTEAF
CDR3 length: 15; J gene: TRBJ2-1; V gene: TRBV3-1; CDR3 protein: ASSQDWETGRYNEQF
CDR3 length: 10; J gene: TRBJ1-4; V gene: TRBV2; CDR3 protein: ASSEDRERLF
CDR3 length: 9; J gene: TRBJ2-7; V gene: TRBV20-1; CDR3 protein: SAPRRVEQY
CDR3 length: 12; J gene: TRBJ1-2; V gene: TRBV28; CDR3 protein: ASSYEGPPYGYT
CDR3 length: 15; J gene: TRBJ2-7; V gene: TRBV11-1; CDR3 protein: ASSFGTPGQSSYEQY
CDR3 length: 14; J gene: TRBJ2-1; V gene: TRBV28; CDR3 protein: ASRVQGVSPHNEQF
CDR3 length: 12; J gene: TRBJ1-6; V gene: TRBV12-3/TRBV12-4; CDR3 protein: ASSTGQVNSPLH
CDR3 length: 12; J gene: TRBJ2-2; V gene: TRBV3-1; CDR3 protein: ASSHPQGGGELF
CDR3 length: 12; J gene: TRBJ2-1; V gene: TRBV30; CDR3 protein: AWSALQGRDEQF
CDR3 length: 13; J gene: TRBJ2-1; V gene: TRBV7-3; CDR3 protein: ASSSPGLAANEQF
CDR3 length: 12; J gene: TRBJ1-2; V gene: TRBV29-1; CDR3 protein: SVGSGRGNYGYT
CDR3 length: 10; J gene: TRBJ1-1; V gene: TRBV30; CDR3 protein: ATAQDHPEAF
CDR3 length: 13; J gene: TRBJ1-5; V gene: TRBV20-1; CDR3 protein: SAPGTGSSNQPQH
CDR3 length: 10; J gene: TRBJ1-2; V gene: TRBV18; CDR3 protein: ASSPRVYGYT
CDR3 length: 12; J gene: TRBJ1-6; V gene: TRBV19; CDR3 protein: ATRDTSLNSPLH
CDR3 length: 12; J gene: TRBJ1-2; V gene: TRBV29-1; CDR3 protein: SVEQGRGGRGYT
CDR3 length: 12; J gene: TRBJ2-7; V gene: TRBV12-3/TRBV12-4; CDR3 protein: ASSLTGGLSEQY
CDR3 length: 13; J gene: TRBJ2-5; V gene: TRBV14; CDR3 protein: ASSQDPLLQETQY
CDR3 length: 12; J gene: TRBJ1-2; V gene: TRBV5-4; CDR3 protein: ASSPGQARYGYT
CDR3 length: 12; J gene: TRBJ2-1; V gene: TRBV6-1; CDR3 protein: ASSGGQSYNEQF
CDR3 length: 11; J gene: TRBJ2-3; V gene: TRBV25-1; CDR3 protein: ASSEPGTDTQY
CDR3 length: 12; J gene: TRBJ1-3; V gene: TRBV3-1; CDR3 protein: ASSSTGGGNTIY
CDR3 length: 9; J gene: TRBJ1-1; V gene: TRBV30; CDR3 protein: AWSVSPEAF
CDR3 length: 13; J gene: TRBJ1-6; V gene: TRBV7-2; CDR3 protein: ASSLGQGGGSPLH
CDR3 length: 14; J gene: TRBJ2-3; V gene: TRBV2; CDR3 protein: ASSVRGGLQTDTQY
CDR3 length: 14; J gene: TRBJ2-2; V gene: TRBV6-4; CDR3 protein: ASSDRPSGVTGELF
CDR3 length: 13; J gene: TRBJ2-5; V gene: TRBV20-1; CDR3 protein: SARAPGTGQETQY
CDR3 length: 11; J gene: TRBJ2-1; V gene: TRBV12-3/TRBV12-4; CDR3 protein: ASSPARDSRLF
CDR3 length: 12; J gene: TRBJ1-2; V gene: TRBV3-1; CDR3 protein: ASSHTGFNYGYT
CDR3 length: 15; J gene: TRBJ2-1; V gene: TRBV4-3; CDR3 protein: ASSQISGSSSYNEQF
CDR3 length: 14; J gene: TRBJ2-5; V gene: TRBV6-2/TRBV6-3; CDR3 protein: ASSYLDSTYQETQY
CDR3 length: 14; J gene: TRBJ2-3; V gene: TRBV28; CDR3 protein: ASSLFRGVGTDTQY
CDR3 length: 14; J gene: TRBJ2-1; V gene: TRBV12-5; CDR3 protein: ASCPFLGTGYNEQF
CDR3 length: 11; J gene: TRBJ1-3; V gene: TRBV29-1; CDR3 protein: SVEVQDGNTIY
CDR3 length: 9; J gene: TRBJ2-7; V gene: TRBV3-1; CDR3 protein: ASSRIYEQY
CDR3 length: 12; J gene: TRBJ2-7; V gene: TRBV19; CDR3 protein: ASAAPGRTLEQY
CDR3 length: 12; J gene: TRBJ1-2; V gene: TRBV24-1; CDR3 protein: ATSDYGQGYGYT
CDR3 length: 14; J gene: TRBJ2-7; V gene: TRBV20-1; CDR3 protein: SAREHWDRGSYEQY